These 20 T cell receptor beta chains were all obtained from the same sample, sequenced in a study of blood T cell repertoires in COVID-19. TCRdb's table, derived via immunoSEQ multiplex PCR, lists solely in-frame clones and lacks some. There are some 70,000 clones in the sample; 70% to 90% occur only once, and 16% lies in the top ten. What was sequenced was peripheral blood. These receptors came from a man aged 35-49 years with COVID-19, enrolled during active disease.

The chain joins TRBV19 to TRBJ1-1; weak D call: TRBD1 (5 bases). Between the trimmed V and J ends, which lost 3 bases and 4 bases, there was a span of 18 bases. CDR1 is LNHDA, CDR2 SQIVND, per germline (reference sequence). The CDR3 contains 16 residues. This chain's CDR3 is CASSIVEGTWGTEAFF. CDR3 in DNA: TGTGCCAGTAGTATTGTTGAAGGGACTTGGGGCACTGAAGCTTTCTTT.

The V and J genes are TRBV9 and TRBJ2-2, with 8 bases identical to TRBD2. The CDR3 consists of 17 residues. Per the germline V gene, CDR1 is SGDLS and CDR2 is YYNGEE. V dropped 0 bases and J dropped 5; count of bases not matched to a gene: 9. In nucleotides, the CDR3 is TGTGCCAGCAGCGTAGTTCCAGCGGGGGAGGGTACCGGGGAGCTGTTTTTT. It specifies CASSVVPAGEGTGELFF.

The rearrangement links TRBV5-1 to TRBJ1-1; TRBD1 agrees at 10 bases. The V gene's germline CDR1 is SGHRS and CDR2 YFSETQ. V lost 1 base to trimming and J lost 6 bases; unmatched junction nucleotides: 9. The CDR3 contains 16 residues. CDR3: CASSLNPGDRGSEAFF. CDR3 in DNA: TGCGCCAGCAGCTTGAATCCCGGGGACAGGGGATCTGAAGCTTTCTTT.

This rearrangement joins TRBV2 to TRBJ2-7; 9 bases are shared with TRBD1. Germline assignment: CDR1 SNHLY and CDR2 FYNNEI. V was pared by 7 bases and J by 0 bases, with 13 bases of the junction left unmatched. The CDR3 is made up of 17 amino acids. The CDR3 loop reads CASNRSPGQGNSYEQYF. DNA of the CDR3: TGTGCCAGCAATAGATCCCCGGGACAGGGAAACTCCTACGAGCAGTACTTC. The variable domain in full, completed from reference TRBV2 and TRBJ2-7, reads EPEVTQTPSHQVTQMGQEVILRCVPISNHLYFYWYRQILGQKVEFLVSFYNNEISEKSEIFDDQFSVERPDGSNFTLKIRSTKLEDSAMYFCASNRSPGQGNSYEQYFGPGTRLTVT.

The chain joins TRBV11-3 to TRBJ2-4, with a possible D match to TRBD2 (5 bases). V was clipped by 0 bases and J by 1 base, with 22 bases between them. The CDR3 loop spans 20 amino acids. Germline V gives CDR1 SGHNT, CDR2 YENEEA. DNA of the CDR3: TGTGCCAGCAGCTTAGATCGGAGGACTGGGTCCAACCAGGCCAAAAACATTCAGTACTTC. Translation: CASSLDRRTGSNQAKNIQYF.

V usage is TRBV5-1 and J usage is TRBJ2-1; 15 bases are shared with TRBD2. With 3 bases clipped from V and 10 bases from J, the junction kept 11 bases outside the gene matches. In germline, CDR1 is SGHRS, CDR2 YFSETQ. CDR3 length: 17 amino acids. The CDR3 coding sequence is TGCGCCAGCAGCTCTGGACTAGCGGGGGGGCCCAAGTGGGAGCAGTTCTTC. Translating gives CASSSGLAGGPKWEQFF. The full variable domain, its missing parts supplied by reference TRBV5-1 and TRBJ2-1, is KAGVTQTPRYLIKTRGQQVTLSCSPISGHRSVSWYQQTPGQGLQFLFEYFSETQRNKGNFPGRFSGRQFSNSRSEMNVSTLELGDSALYLCASSSGLAGGPKWEQFFGPGTRLTVL.

The rearrangement joins TRBV7-2 to TRBJ1-5; D is possibly TRBD1 (5 bases). The germline CDR1 and CDR2 sequences are SGHTA and FQGNSA. The V end lost 5 bases, the J end lost 5 bases, and 13 bases lay between the germline ends. CDR3 length equals 14 residues. The CDR3 here is CASSAQGGDQPQHF. CDR3 coding DNA: TGTGCCAGCAGCGCGCAGGGAGGGGATCAGCCCCAGCATTTT.

The V call is TRBV3-1 (or the pseudogene TRBV3-2), the J call TRBJ2-7; 10 bases align to TRBD2. V gave up 8 bases and J gave up 12 bases; unmatched junction bases: 16. The CDR3 contains 14 residues. Looked up from germline, CDR1 is LGHDT and CDR2 is YNNKEL (reference sequence). DNA for the CDR3: TGTGCCAGCGGATATAGCGGGGGGCTCTATCAGAGGTACTTC. This translates into CASGYSGGLYQRYF.

This sequence joins TRBV7-2 and TRBJ1-2, with 8 bases fitting TRBD1. V was clipped by 6 bases and J by 7 bases; unmatched bases: 7. CDR3 length: 13 amino acids. CDR1 is SGHTA and CDR2 is FQGNSA in the germline V gene. This CDR3 is CASRRQGIGGYTF. CDR3 DNA sequence: TGTGCCAGCAGACGACAGGGGATCGGTGGCTACACCTTC.

V and J are TRBV6-1 and TRBJ1-3; TRBD1 might be the D (5 bases). The germline gives CDR1 MNHNS, CDR2 SASEGT. The V gene lost 1 base and the J gene lost 4 bases, with 11 bases spanning the gap. The CDR3 has 15 residues. Here the CDR3 reads CASSEVGQGGNTIYF. DNA of the CDR3: TGTGCCAGCAGTGAAGTTGGGCAGGGAGGAAACACCATATATTTT.

The CDR3 protein is CASSPGQNTEAFF. The CDR3 nucleotides read TGCGCCAGCAGCCCGGGACAGAACACTGAAGCTTTCTTT. V is TRBV5-1 and J is TRBJ1-1; possibly TRBD1 for D (6 bases). The germline gives CDR1 SGHRS, CDR2 YFSETQ. CDR3 length: 13 amino acids. Trimming left V 4 bases short and J 1 base short, with 8 bases between. The entire variable domain, with the rest obtained from reference TRBV5-1 and TRBJ1-1, is as follows: KAGVTQTPRYLIKTRGQQVTLSCSPISGHRSVSWYQQTPGQGLQFLFEYFSETQRNKGNFPGRFSGRQFSNSRSEMNVSTLELGDSALYLCASSPGQNTEAFFGQGTRLTVV.

The chain uses TRBV7-8 and TRBJ1-1; perhaps TRBD1 as D (6 bases). CDR3 size: 13 residues. Germline V CDR1 and CDR2: SGHVS, FQNEAQ. V gave up 8 bases and J gave up 1 base, with 11 bases separating them. The CDR3 region is CASSRGPNTEAFF. In nucleotides, the CDR3 is TGTGCCAGCTCGCGGGGGCCGAACACTGAAGCTTTCTTT.

The V gene is TRBV14, the J gene TRBJ1-2, with D possibly matching TRBD1 (5 bases). The ends were cut back, 0 bases at V and 7 bases at J, with 15 bases in the middle. The CDR3 runs 15 residues. Germline CDR1 SGHDN, CDR2 FVKESK. CDR3 DNA: TGTGCCAGCAGCCAAGATCTTGGGGGGATCGGTGGCTACACCTTC. Its translation is CASSQDLGGIGGYTF.

A word on this clone: The sample contains more than one DNA sequence encoding this CDR3. The V call is TRBV30, the J call TRBJ1-1; 7 bases line up with TRBD1. V lost 3 bases and J lost 0; bases outside the gene matches: 4. The CDR3 is 14 amino acids. Germline V gene lookup returns CDR1 GTSNPN and CDR2 SVGIG (reference sequence). The CDR3, as DNA: TGTGCCTGGAGGCCAGGGGGAATGAACACTGAAGCTTTCTTT. This codes for CAWRPGGMNTEAFF.

This chain links TRBV5-1 with TRBJ2-1; 10 bases are a match to TRBD1. Trimming took 4 bases from V and 8 from J; bases not matched to a gene: 12. Germline CDR1 SGHRS, CDR2 YFSETQ. The length of the CDR3 is 16 residues. DNA of the CDR3: TGCGCCAGCAGCAGGGGACAGGGGAAACCCTTCTATGAGCAGTTCTTC. It translates to CASSRGQGKPFYEQFF.

The chain couples TRBV29-1 to TRBJ1-3; no firm D call. V lost 4 bases, J lost 4 bases, and 8 bases lay in between. Germline CDR1 is SQVTM and CDR2 is ANQGSEA. The CDR3 loop spans 12 amino acids. CDR3 DNA: TGCAGCGTTGCTCAGCGCGGAAACACCATATATTTT. Translating it yields CSVAQRGNTIYF.

This rearrangement joins TRBV19 to TRBJ2-1; the match to TRBD2 covers 9 bases. The CDR3 contains 17 residues. V lost 3 bases, J lost 3 bases, and 9 bases stayed unmatched. In germline, CDR1 is LNHDA, CDR2 SQIVND (reference sequence). The CDR3 is CASSIRRAGGRYNEQFF. The CDR3, as DNA: TGTGCCAGTAGTATTCGAAGGGCGGGGGGGCGCTACAATGAGCAGTTCTTC.

The rearrangement links TRBV7-9 to TRBJ1-6; TRBD1 matches at 7 bases. The CDR3 is made up of 15 amino acids. V was pared by 2 bases and J by 9 bases, with 7 bases of the junction left unmatched. Germline values: CDR1 SEHNR, CDR2 FQNEAQ (reference sequence). CDR3 sequence: CASSLSGTEGSPLHF. CDR3 nucleotide sequence: TGTGCCAGCAGCTTAAGTGGGACAGAAGGTTCACCCCTCCACTTT.

This chain joins TRBV6-1 and TRBJ1-4; 7 bases are a match to TRBD1. The V segment lost 2 bases and the J segment 2 bases; nucleotides outside the gene matches: 2. There are 15 residues in the CDR3. Germline V CDR1 and CDR2: MNHNS, SASEGT. CDR3 nucleotides: TGTGCCAGCAGTGAACTGGGACAGACTAATGAAAAACTGTTTTTT. Amino acids: CASSELGQTNEKLFF.

The V and J genes are TRBV27 and TRBJ1-1, with D possibly being TRBD1 (6 bases). The V and J ends lost 5 bases and 4 bases respectively, with 20 bases between them. The CDR3 runs to 16 residues. Germline V gives CDR1 MNHEY, CDR2 SMNVEV (reference sequence). CDR3 loop: CASSPYRDIRGTEAFF. The CDR3 DNA reads TGTGCCAGCAGTCCGTACCGGGACATAAGGGGCACTGAAGCTTTCTTT.